This T cell receptor (beta chain) was sequenced during a study of CD8+CD57+ T cells in acquired aplastic anemia listed by TCRdb under 2018. At the level of the whole study: A mean of approximately 3 ug of DNA, ranging from roughly 0.19 to 27.4 ug, was extracted from sorted CD4+ and CD8+ cells. For healthy donor samples, the average read count was about 10.8 million for CD4+ cells and roughly 12 million for CD8+ cells. Overall study results and their limits: Between patients and healthy controls, no significant difference in CD8+ Simpson's diversity was found (P=0.060). Nearly 30 CD8+ CDR3 sequences were found in both patients and controls but appeared to be highly expressed in patients and within the immunodominant clones of the patients.

In this study, sorted CD4+ and CD8+ T cells from the blood of healthy subjects and of severe aplastic anemia patients had their TCR repertoires deep-sequenced. Ficoll-Paque density gradient centrifugation was used to isolate peripheral blood mononuclear cells. Before DNA extraction, CD4+ and CD8+ T cells were sorted by FACS or by magnetic beads. The CDR1 and CDR2 encoded by the germline V gene (reference sequence) are SGHNT and YYREEE. The CDR3 runs 12 residues from the cysteine to the phenylalanine. The read is trimmed to its CDR3 DNA, 36 bases read in frame from base 1. Genomic DNA was used as template for profiling of TCR beta VDJ combinations and CDR3 sequences. An Illumina HiSeq 2000 was the platform used for TCR repertoire sequencing. Concerning the study's data processing: Repertoire assessment relied on Simpson's diversity index, CDR3 size and DJ length profiles, and TRBV/TRBJ rearrangement plots. Whichever DNA sequence was most abundant in the deep sequencing data was defined as the immunodominant clone. CDR3 amino acid sequences were screened for sharing across subjects and compared with published repertoires and the VDJdb database. TCRdb reran the public reads through fastp at Q25 and MiXCR, keeping productive beta chains. When rows share a CDR3 protein, they turn into one entry using the most common DNA and genes. The V and J calls follow TCRdb's processing rather than the paper's. This sample lists roughly 130,000 distinct CDR3 sequences; more than 40% were detected once. The ten largest account for about 2.7% of the sample.

In the case of this clonotype: What antigen it recognizes has not been identified. One end of the junction does not line up with germline, which may come from a read error.

Sequenced input: sorted CD4+, CD8+, or CD8+CD57+ T cells (not recorded which) from PBMCs. The sequence is built from TRBV5-4 and TRBJ1-2; confidence is insufficient to name the D gene. This sequence originates from a human donor in good health, serving as a control. The CDR3: CVSSFRAYGYTF. In nucleotides, the sequence is TGTGTCAGCAGCTTCCGGGCCTATGGCTACACCTTC.